The sequence of this T cell receptor (beta chain) was determined in a study of STAT5B mutations in CD4+ large granular lymphocyte leukemia. The trim removed 6 bases at V and 5 bases at J, leaving 7 bases unmatched. Germline-derived CDR1 and CDR2 are SQVTM and ANQGSEA. This CDR3 contains 14 residues. Sequencing used immunoSEQ multiplex PCR; TCRdb keeps in-frame clones, though not all of them. The repertoire holds about 32,000 clones, with around four fifths as singletons. This clone has only a few counts. Sequencing was done on a sample of CD4+ T cells from blood buffy coats. The chain is built from TRBV29-1 and TRBJ1-5; 10 bases line up with TRBD1. The TCR was taken from a human donor in good health. CDR3 region: CSVASGTGDQPQHF. The CDR3 nucleotides are TGCAGCGTCGCCTCCGGGACAGGGGATCAGCCCCAGCATTTT. Complete variable domain (other parts from reference TRBV29-1 and TRBJ1-5): SAVISQKPSRDICQRGTSLTIQCQVDSQVTMMFWYRQQPGQSLTLIATANQGSEATYESGFVIDKFPISRPNLTFSTLTVSNMSPEDSSIYLCSVASGTGDQPQHFGDGTRLSIL.